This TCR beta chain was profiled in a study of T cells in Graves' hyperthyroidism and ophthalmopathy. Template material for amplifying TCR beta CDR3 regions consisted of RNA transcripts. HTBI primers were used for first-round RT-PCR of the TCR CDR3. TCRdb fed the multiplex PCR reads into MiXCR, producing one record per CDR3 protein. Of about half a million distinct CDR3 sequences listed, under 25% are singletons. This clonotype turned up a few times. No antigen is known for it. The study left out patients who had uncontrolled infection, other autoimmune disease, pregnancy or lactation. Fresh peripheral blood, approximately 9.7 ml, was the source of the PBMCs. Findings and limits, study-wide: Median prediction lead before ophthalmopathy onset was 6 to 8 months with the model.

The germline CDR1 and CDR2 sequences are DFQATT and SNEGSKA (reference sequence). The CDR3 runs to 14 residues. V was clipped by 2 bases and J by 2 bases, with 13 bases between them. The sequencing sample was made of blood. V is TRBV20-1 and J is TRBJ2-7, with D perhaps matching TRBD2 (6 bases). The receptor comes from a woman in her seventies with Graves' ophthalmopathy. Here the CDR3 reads CSARMGSGAYEQYF. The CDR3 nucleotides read TGCAGTGCTAGAATGGGATCGGGGGCCTACGAGCAGTACTTC.